This T cell receptor beta chain was captured in a study of T cells in AML relapse after transplant (dated by TCRdb to between 2018 and 2020). Regarding the complete study: Clinically matched patients in whom long-term complete remission was maintained, with more than 3 years of follow-up, were used as remission controls. Remission samples were bone marrow collected about 1 year after HSCT from patients who maintained complete remission. In patients given allogeneic HSCT for myeloid malignancy, this retrospective study looked at bone marrow T cells, examining both their TCR repertoires and their inhibitory receptor expression.

Counted from cysteine to phenylalanine, this CDR3 has 15 amino acids. Left in the record is the CDR3 DNA by itself, 45 bases read in frame from the first base. From the germline V gene, CDR1 is LGHNT and CDR2 is FRNRAP. V and J lose 6 bases and 2 bases, and a span of 11 bases separates them. This clonotype counts as medium-sized (0.01 to 0.1%). Its antigen remains unidentified. No quality values exist for individual bases; no much larger clone is one base distant. Library method: PCR. Instead of multiplex PCR, a modified RACE PCR protocol was used to amplify TCR alpha and beta chains from RNA. The libraries were sequenced on an Illumina MiSeq, and sample-specific barcode combinations were used to demultiplex the raw reads. The authors' analysis ran thus. TCR clonotypes were identified from the sequencing reads using MiXCR software. TCRdb reanalyzed the raw reads on its own, using fastp at Q25 for trimming and MiXCR for clone calling, and kept in-frame beta chains. Rows with one shared CDR3 protein collapse into an entry with the most common genes and DNA. These V and J calls derive from TCRdb rather than the authors' analysis. This sample holds about 1,500 distinct CDR3 sequences; under 8.5% were observed only once. The ten most abundant clones make up 50% of the sample.

What the study reported, not specific to this receptor: The TCR repertoire comparisons were based on very few samples, with only a few individuals in each group for unsorted bone marrow.

Rearrangement joined TRBV12-5 to TRBJ2-6; TRBD1 is a weak D gene call, 5 bases matching. The receptor was isolated from a human donor who had a stem cell transplant for acute myeloid leukemia. Following a transplant, some T lymphocytes may have been derived from the graft donor. The sequences come from bone marrow, either the whole sample or a sorted T cell fraction (not recorded which), collected in complete remission. The CDR3 protein sequence reads: CASGLGQPGANVLTF. The sequenced DNA is TGTGCTAGTGGCCTAGGACAACCTGGGGCCAACGTCCTGACTTTC. When the CDR3 is completed using the reference TRBV12-5 and TRBJ2-6 genes on either side, the full variable domain is DARVTQTPRHKVTEMGQEVTMRCQPILGHNTVFWYRQTMMQGLELLAYFRNRAPLDDSGMPKDRFSAEMPDATLATLKIQPSEPRDSAVYFCASGLGQPGANVLTFGAGSRLTVL.